This T cell receptor beta chain came from a study of blood T cell repertoires in COVID-19. Overall study context: In each case, the material was cDNA or gDNA derived from T cells, B-cell-depleted T cells, or PBMCs.

V lost 1 base, J lost 5 bases, and 5 bases stayed unmatched. The CDR3 totals 16 residues. Germline CDR1 and CDR2: SGHTA and FQGNSA. Under the authors' procedure: Nucleated cell counts were estimated from reference gene primer amplification. The protocol was immunoSEQ multiplex PCR, while the TCRdb copy is restricted to in-frame clones and leaves out a portion. V and J calls and clone size are given by that table; D and trimming were obtained from the DNA. The data show 100,000 to 150,000 clones, with 81% seen just once and 3.8% held by the top ten. The source material was peripheral blood. The receptor was isolated from a woman aged 45-60 years with acute or convalescent COVID-19. The chain combines TRBV7-2 with TRBJ2-2, with TRBD1 identical over 9 bases. CDR3 residues: CASSLGGQGRTGELFF. CDR3 nucleotides: TGTGCCAGCAGCTTAGGGGGACAGGGTCGAACCGGGGAGCTGTTTTTT.